This T cell receptor (beta chain) appears in the sequencing data of a study of PD-1 blockade in classical Hodgkin lymphoma. At the level of the study: Nivolumab was given intravenously to patients at 3 mg/kg every 2 weeks.

Assay: immunoSEQ multiplex PCR; the TCRdb copy retains only in-frame clones and omits some. Of roughly 97,000 clones in the sample, roughly 83% were seen once. In every patient, relapse followed autologous stem cell transplantation, while exposure to brentuximab vedotin differed. The CDR3 sequence is 16 residues long. After removal of 4 bases from V and 4 bases from J, the junction contained 9 bases not matched to a gene. Looked up from germline, CDR1 is SEHNR and CDR2 is FQNEAQ (reference sequence). This clone was detected only once. The material sequenced was peripheral blood mononuclear cells (PBMCs), taken at baseline. The rearrangement links TRBV7-9 to TRBJ1-3; 8 bases fit TRBD1. This sequence was found in a human donor with classical Hodgkin lymphoma. The DNA of the CDR3 is TGTGCCAGCAGCTCCCCATCGACAGGGGAAGGAAACACCATATATTTT. It specifies CASSSPSTGEGNTIYF.